The clone carrying this T cell receptor beta chain was found a few times. The time point was: patch test 1, 2 weeks after DPC sensitization. Treatment specified: therapeutic diphenylcyclopropenone sensitization with weekly scalp DPC. Non-pregnant alopecia patients aged 18 to 70, suitable for DPC therapy. TCRdb used MiXCR to reprocess the RACE reads, holding one entry per CDR3 protein. The sample records around 150,000 distinct CDR3 sequences, roughly 14% being singletons. The data belong to a study of human T cells and chemical hapten exposure. Background on the study: Patch testing was performed with 0.01% DPC on the upper back, with reading at 6 days. Per-sample TCR yield variation was attributed mainly to small pooled library volume differences.

The V gene lost 6 bases and the J gene lost 1 base, with 15 bases spanning the gap. The CDR3 consists of 14 residues. CDR1 is DFQATT and CDR2 is SNEGSKA in the germline V gene (reference sequence). The origin of this receptor is a woman in her 30s with alopecia areata. Some clones in this sample may be carry-over from other donors' samples. The chain recombines TRBV20-1 with TRBJ2-5; D remains unclear. Sample: whole blood, taken in connection with sensitization to the hapten diphenylcyclopropenone (DPC). The CDR3 is CSASIVGSQETQYF. The CDR3 region has the DNA TGCAGTGCCTCAATTGTGGGTAGCCAAGAGACCCAGTACTTC.